This T cell receptor beta chain was identified during a study of T-cell memory formation after mild COVID-19. Each CDR3 protein is one row after TCRdb ran MiXCR on the 5' RACE reads. Of hundreds of thousands of distinct CDR3 sequences listed, approximately 21% are singletons. With regard to this clonotype: Its antigen is not known.

Study-wide results and caveats: Later expanders leaned CD4+, whereas clones that contracted between day 15 and 85 were balanced CD4/CD8. Pre-infection memory already had some responding clones, implying cross-reactive memory joined.

After removal of 6 bases from V and 7 bases from J, the junction contained 10 bases not matched to a gene. CDR3 length: 14 amino acids. The V and J genes are TRBV12-3 or TRBV12-4 and TRBJ1-1; TRBD1 agrees at 8 bases. The sequencing input was PBMCs or a T cell subset sorted from them (not recorded which). The source is an adult woman who had mild COVID-19 (a few samples of this study predate the infection). Cell type and time point are not known. CDR3 protein: CASSPTGEWVEAFF. The CDR3 nucleotides read TGTGCCAGCAGCCCGACAGGGGAATGGGTTGAAGCTTTCTTT.